Listed below are T cell receptor beta chains from one sample, sequenced in a study of chemoradiotherapy in HPV16-positive cancers. TCRdb's table, derived via immunoSEQ multiplex PCR, lists solely in-frame clones and lacks some. The sample contains roughly 16,000 clones, 79% of which appear only once. The specimen was collected from a patient who underwent chemoradiotherapy. These receptors all come from a human donor with HPV-associated anogenital cancer. Each CDR3 is given without its conserved first and last residue. A D gene is named only where the DNA matches it firmly.

CDR3,J,D,V
ASSDGAGGNGELF,TRBJ2-2,NA,TRBV6-1
ASSDPGSNTEAF,TRBJ1-1,NA,TRBV5-1
ASSVQGVNSPLH,TRBJ1-6,TRBD1,TRBV7-3
ASSIGTLNTEAF,TRBJ1-1,NA,TRBV18
ASSPQTGADQPQH,TRBJ1-5,NA,TRBV18
ASSQDRLQGLAF,TRBJ1-1,NA,TRBV4-1
ASSLSGGRGNTIY,TRBJ1-3,TRBD1,TRBV6-6
ASSFRYGLSYEQY,TRBJ2-7,NA,TRBV7-7
ATTLGSNTEAF,TRBJ1-1,NA,TRBV19
ASRTARGGGANVLT,TRBJ2-6,NA,TRBV28
ASSSTLGGGSSPLH,TRBJ1-6,NA,TRBV9